The clone carrying this TCR beta chain was seen only a few times. Its antigen is unidentified. This sample was included in a study of blood T cells in healthy people across ages. Trimming took 6 bases from V and 0 from J, leaving 18 bases between them. CDR3 length: 18 amino acids. The authors ran a second PCR of 7 to 11 cycles using a sample-barcoded 5' primer and a J-beta primer mix. MiXCR, run by TCRdb on the 5' RACE reads, gives a single entry per CDR3 protein. The sample includes under 1 million distinct CDR3 sequences, 40% to 50% of them seen just once. Donation came from healthy Caucasian individuals in Russia who were aged about 6 to 95. Study results and caveats: Age brought a roughly linear fall in TCR beta diversity measured per million T cells.

The chain is built from TRBV12-3 or TRBV12-4 and TRBJ2-6; D unresolved. Specimen: blood. The receptor was derived from a man between 60 and 70 years old in good health. CDR3 loop: CASSLGPLVSSGANVLTF. The CDR3 nucleotides read TGTGCCAGCAGCCTCGGGCCGCTTGTGAGCTCTGGGGCCAACGTCCTGACTTTC.